This TCR beta chain derives from a study of blood T cells in healthy people across ages. For the second PCR, which ran for 7 to 11 cycles, a sample-barcoded 5' primer and a J-beta primer mix were used. Each of the cDNA molecules was tagged by a template-switch adaptor with 12 random nucleotides. TCRdb reprocessed the 5' RACE reads via MiXCR and lists one record per CDR3 protein. The sample yields 650,000 to 800,000 distinct CDR3 sequences, under 45% seen once. This clonotype has just a few counts. Its antigen remains unknown. CDR3 length: 16 amino acids. In germline, CDR1 is SGHTA, CDR2 FQGNSA. Trimming shortened V by 0 bases and J by 2 bases, and 14 bases separated the two germline ends. General study points: Diversity figures derived from one million T cells were judged to underestimate the true value. There was a strong correlation between TCR beta diversity and naive T cell percentage.

The chain employs TRBV7-2 and TRBJ2-7; D is possibly TRBD2 (7 bases). The specimen sequenced was blood. This clonotype originated in a man between 60 and 75 years old in good health. Here the CDR3 reads CASSLARRGQPYEQYF. In nucleotides, the CDR3 is TGTGCCAGCAGCTTAGCGCGGCGGGGGCAACCCTACGAGCAGTACTTC.